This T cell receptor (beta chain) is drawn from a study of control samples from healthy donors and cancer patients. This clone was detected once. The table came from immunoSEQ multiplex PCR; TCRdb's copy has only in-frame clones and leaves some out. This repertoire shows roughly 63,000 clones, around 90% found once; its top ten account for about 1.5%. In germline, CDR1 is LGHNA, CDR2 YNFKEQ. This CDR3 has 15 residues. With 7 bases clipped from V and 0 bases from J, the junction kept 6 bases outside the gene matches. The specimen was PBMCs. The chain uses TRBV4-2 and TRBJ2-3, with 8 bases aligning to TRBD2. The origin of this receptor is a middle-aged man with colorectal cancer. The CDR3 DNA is TGTGCCAGCAAGATCAGCGGGGGAAGCACAGATACGCAGTATTTT. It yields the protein CASKISGGSTDTQYF.